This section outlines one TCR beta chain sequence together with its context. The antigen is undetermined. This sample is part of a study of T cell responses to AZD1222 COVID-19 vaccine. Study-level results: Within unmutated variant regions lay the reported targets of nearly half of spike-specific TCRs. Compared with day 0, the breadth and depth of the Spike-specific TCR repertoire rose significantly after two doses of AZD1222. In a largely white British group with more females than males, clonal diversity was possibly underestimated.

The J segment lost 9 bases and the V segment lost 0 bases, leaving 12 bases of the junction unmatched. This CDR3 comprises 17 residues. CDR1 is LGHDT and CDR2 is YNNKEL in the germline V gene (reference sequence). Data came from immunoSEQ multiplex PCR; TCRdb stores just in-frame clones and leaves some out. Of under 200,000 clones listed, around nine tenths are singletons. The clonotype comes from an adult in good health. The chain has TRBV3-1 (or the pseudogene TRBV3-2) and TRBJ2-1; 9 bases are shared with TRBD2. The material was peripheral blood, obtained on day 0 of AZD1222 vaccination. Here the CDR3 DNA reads TGTGCCAGCAGCCAAGATTCGCGGGGACTAGCTTCGGGTGAGCAGTTCTTC. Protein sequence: CASSQDSRGLASGEQFF.